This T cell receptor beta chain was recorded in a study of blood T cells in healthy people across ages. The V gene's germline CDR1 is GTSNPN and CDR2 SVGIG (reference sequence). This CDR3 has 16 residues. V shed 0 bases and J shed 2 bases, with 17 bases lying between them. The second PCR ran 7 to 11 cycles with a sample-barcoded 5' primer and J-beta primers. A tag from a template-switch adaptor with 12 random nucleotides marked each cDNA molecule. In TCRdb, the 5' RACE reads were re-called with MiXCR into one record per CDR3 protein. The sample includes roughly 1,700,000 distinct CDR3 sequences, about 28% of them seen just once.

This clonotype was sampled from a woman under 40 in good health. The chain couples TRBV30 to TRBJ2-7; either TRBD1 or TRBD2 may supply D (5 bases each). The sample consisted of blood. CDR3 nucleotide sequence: TGTGCCTGGAGTGTACTTCGGGGCAGGATGACCTACGAGCAGTACTTC. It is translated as CAWSVLRGRMTYEQYF. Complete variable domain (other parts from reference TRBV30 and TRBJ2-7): SQTIHQWPATLVQPVGSPLSLECTVEGTSNPNLYWYRQAAGRGLQLLFYSVGIGQISSEVPQNLSASRPQDRQFILSSKKLLLSDSGFYLCAWSVLRGRMTYEQYFGPGTRLTVT.